These 9 T cell receptor beta chains originate from one sample sequenced in a study of tumor and adjacent non-tumor tissue in lung cancer. Three rounds of nested PCR, following a modified ARM-PCR protocol, produced the TCRbeta library. TCRdb ran MiXCR on the multiplex PCR reads and lists one entry per CDR3 protein. In the table there are 200,000 to 250,000 distinct CDR3 sequences, over 55% of which are singletons. RNA was extracted from bulk tissue without any cell sorting. The sequenced sample consisted of lung tumor tissue. The receptor set was obtained from a man in his sixties with non-small cell lung cancer.

The V gene is TRBV20-1, the J gene TRBJ2-7; 8 positions agree with TRBD2. V shed 0 bases and J 8 bases; nucleotides not matched to a gene: 9. The CDR3 runs to 14 residues. Per the germline V gene, CDR1 is DFQATT and CDR2 is SNEGSKA (reference sequence). The CDR3 is CSARESSGFSKQYF. The CDR3, as DNA: TGCAGTGCTAGAGAGTCTAGCGGGTTTAGCAAGCAGTACTTC.

As for this clonotype: At one of its ends the junction is not consistent with the germline gene, which may arise from a read error. Here the CDR3 reads CSDRDSAGGHNEQFF. The CDR3 nucleotides read TGCAGTGATAGAGATTCGGCGGGAGGGCACAATGAGCAGTTCTTC. V is TRBV20-1 and J is TRBJ2-1; 9 bases align to TRBD2. Per germline, CDR1 DFQATT and CDR2 SNEGSKA (reference sequence). The CDR3 extends over 15 amino acids.

A note on this clonotype: This may arise from a read error, as a much more abundant clone is one base away. This chain joins TRBV10-2 and TRBJ2-5; unclear D gene. The CDR3 consists of 13 residues. Germline V lookup: CDR1 WSHSY, CDR2 SAAADI. This CDR3 reads CSSSARYQETQYF. The CDR3 DNA reads as TGCTCCAGCAGTGCAAGGTACCAAGAGACCCAGTACTTC.

This clonotype was seen more than once but under ten times. The chain links TRBV12-3 or TRBV12-4 to TRBJ1-6; D uncertain. This CDR3 has 15 amino acids. V lost 6 bases, J lost 2 bases, and 11 bases lay in between. CDR3 DNA sequence: TGTGCCAGCAGCCTCGTCTTGACCTATAATTCACCCCTCCACTTT. This sequence encodes CASSLVLTYNSPLHF.

Turning to this clonotype: Sequence at one end of the junction differs from germline and may be a read error. The chain joins TRBV11-2 to TRBJ2-3, with a tentative D call TRBD1 (5 bases). CDR1 and CDR2 (germline): SGHAT, FQNNGV. There are 15 residues in the CDR3. In DNA, the CDR3 is TGTGCCAGCAGCTTGGGGCTGGGGAAGACAGATATGCAGTATTTT. It codes for CASSLGLGKTDMQYF.

In regard to this clonotype: This may be a read error: a much more frequent sequence differs by one nucleotide. The V and J genes are TRBV30 and TRBJ2-7; 10 bases are a match to TRBD1. The germline V gene encodes CDR1 GTSNPN and CDR2 SVGIG (reference sequence). The ends lost 2 bases at V and 6 bases at J; junction bases unmatched: 7. The CDR3 is 14 residues long. The CDR3 reads CAWSTATGGFEQYF. CDR3 DNA: TGTGCCTGGAGTACCGCGACAGGGGGCTTCGAGCAGTACTTC.

About this clonotype: Without the conserved terminal phenylalanine or tryptophan, this CDR3 likely stems from a read error. The DNA of the CDR3 is TGTGCCAGCAGCCAAACAGGGGGCACTGGCGCAGATACGCAGTATTCT. Its translation: CASSQTGGTGADTQYS. This chain joins TRBV11-3 and TRBJ2-3; 9 bases agree with TRBD1. The CDR3 runs 16 residues. Germline V CDR1 and CDR2: SGHNT, YENEEA. V dropped 5 bases and J dropped 4; count of bases not matched to a gene: 10.

The chain joins TRBV5-6 to TRBJ2-2; D is uncertain. The CDR3 is 17 residues long. Trimming cost V 4 bases and J 0 bases, with 16 bases left between them. CDR1 and CDR2 from the germline V gene are SGHDT and YYEEEE. The DNA of the CDR3 is TGTGCCAGCAGCACATTAGGGTACTTCGCGAACACCGGGGAGCTGTTTTTT. This encodes CASSTLGYFANTGELFF. Complete variable domain (other parts from reference TRBV5-6 and TRBJ2-2): DAGVTQSPTHLIKTRGQQVTLRCSPKSGHDTVSWYQQALGQGPQFIFQYYEEEERQRGNFPDRFSGHQFPNYSSELNVNALLLGDSALYLCASSTLGYFANTGELFFGEGSRLTVL.

This clonotype was detected a few times. A clone one base away is much larger, so this may be a read error. V is TRBV12-3 or TRBV12-4 and J is TRBJ2-7, with D hard to call. V was trimmed by 0 bases and J by 4 bases, leaving 4 bases between them. CDR3 length: 12 amino acids. DNA of the CDR3: TGTGCCAGCAGTTTAGCTCTGTACGAGCAGTACTTC. This sequence encodes CASSLALYEQYF.